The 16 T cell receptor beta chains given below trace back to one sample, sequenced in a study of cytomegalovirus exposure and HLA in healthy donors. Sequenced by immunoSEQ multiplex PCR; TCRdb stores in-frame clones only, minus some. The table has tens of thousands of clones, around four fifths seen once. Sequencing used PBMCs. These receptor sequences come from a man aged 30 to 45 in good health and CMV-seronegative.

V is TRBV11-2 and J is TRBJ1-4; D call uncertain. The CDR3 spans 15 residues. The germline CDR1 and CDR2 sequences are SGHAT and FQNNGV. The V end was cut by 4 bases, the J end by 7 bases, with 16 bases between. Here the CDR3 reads CASSSGGGMGEKLFF. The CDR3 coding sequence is TGTGCCAGCAGCTCGGGAGGAGGGATGGGTGAAAAACTGTTTTTT.

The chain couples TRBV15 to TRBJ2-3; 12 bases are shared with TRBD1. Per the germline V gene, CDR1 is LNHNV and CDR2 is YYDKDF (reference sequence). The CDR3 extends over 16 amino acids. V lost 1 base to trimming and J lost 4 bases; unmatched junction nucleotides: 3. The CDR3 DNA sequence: TGTGCCACCAGCAGAGGGGACAGGGGGCGCTCAGATACGCAGTATTTT. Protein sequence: CATSRGDRGRSDTQYF.

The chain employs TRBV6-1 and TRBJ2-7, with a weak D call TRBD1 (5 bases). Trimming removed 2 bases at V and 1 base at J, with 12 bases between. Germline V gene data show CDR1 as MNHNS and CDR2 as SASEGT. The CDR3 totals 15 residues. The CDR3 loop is CASSERLDSSYEQYF. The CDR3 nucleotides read TGTGCCAGCAGTGAAAGGTTAGACAGTTCCTACGAGCAGTACTTC.

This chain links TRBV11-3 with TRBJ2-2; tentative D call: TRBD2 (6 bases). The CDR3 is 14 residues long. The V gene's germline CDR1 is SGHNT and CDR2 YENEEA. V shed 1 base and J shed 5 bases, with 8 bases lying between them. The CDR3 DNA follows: TGTGCCAGCAGCTTAGGTGGAGGGACCGGGGAGCTGTTTTTT. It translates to CASSLGGGTGELFF.

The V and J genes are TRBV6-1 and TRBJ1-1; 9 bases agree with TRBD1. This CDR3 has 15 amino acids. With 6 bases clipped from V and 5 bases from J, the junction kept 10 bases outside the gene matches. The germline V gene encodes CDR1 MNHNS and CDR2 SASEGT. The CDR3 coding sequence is TGTGCCAGCAGAGCGACAGGGGGGAAGAGAACTGAAGCTTTCTTT. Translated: CASRATGGKRTEAFF.

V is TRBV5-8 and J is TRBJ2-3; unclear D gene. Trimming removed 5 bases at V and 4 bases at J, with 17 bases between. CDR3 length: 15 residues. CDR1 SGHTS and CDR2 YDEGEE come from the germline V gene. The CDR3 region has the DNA TGTGCCAGCAGTTGGTCAGTCTCATTCCCAGATACGCAGTATTTT. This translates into CASSWSVSFPDTQYF.

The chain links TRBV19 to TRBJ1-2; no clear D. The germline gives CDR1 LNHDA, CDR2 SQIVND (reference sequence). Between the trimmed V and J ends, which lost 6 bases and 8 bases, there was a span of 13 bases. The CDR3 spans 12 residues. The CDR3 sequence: CASRVAGGGYTF. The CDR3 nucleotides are TGTGCCAGTAGGGTGGCAGGCGGGGGCTACACCTTC.

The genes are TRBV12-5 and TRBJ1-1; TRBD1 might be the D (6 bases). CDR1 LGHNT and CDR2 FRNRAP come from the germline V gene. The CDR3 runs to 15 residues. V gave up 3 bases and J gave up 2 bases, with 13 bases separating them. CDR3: CASGFREGVNTEAFF. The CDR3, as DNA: TGTGCTAGTGGTTTTCGTGAGGGGGTTAACACTGAAGCTTTCTTT.

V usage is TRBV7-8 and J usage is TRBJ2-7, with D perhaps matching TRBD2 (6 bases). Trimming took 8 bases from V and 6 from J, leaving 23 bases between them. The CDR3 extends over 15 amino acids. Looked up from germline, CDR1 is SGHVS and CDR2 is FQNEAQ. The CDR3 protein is CASGRSGTSRVEQYV. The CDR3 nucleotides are TGTGCCAGCGGAAGATCCGGGACTTCACGAGTCGAGCAGTACGTC.

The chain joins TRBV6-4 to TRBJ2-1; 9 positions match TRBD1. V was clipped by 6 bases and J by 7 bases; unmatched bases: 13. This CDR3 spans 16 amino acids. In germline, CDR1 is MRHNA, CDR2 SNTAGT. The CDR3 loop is CASSLAGTGRLNEQFF. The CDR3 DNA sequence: TGTGCCAGCAGCTTAGCCGGGACAGGGAGGTTAAATGAGCAGTTCTTC.

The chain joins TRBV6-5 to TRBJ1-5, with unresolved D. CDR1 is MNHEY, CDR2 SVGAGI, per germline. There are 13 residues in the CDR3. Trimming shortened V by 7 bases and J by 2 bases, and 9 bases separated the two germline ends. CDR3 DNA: TGTGCCAGCAAAAGACAAGGCAATCAGCCCCAGCATTTT. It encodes CASKRQGNQPQHF.

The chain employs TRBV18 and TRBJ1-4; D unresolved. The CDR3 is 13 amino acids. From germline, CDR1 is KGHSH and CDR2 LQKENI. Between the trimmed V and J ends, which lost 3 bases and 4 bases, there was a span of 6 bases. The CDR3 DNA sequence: TGTGCCAGCTCACCGTCCGGTAATGAAAAACTGTTTTTT. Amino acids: CASSPSGNEKLFF.

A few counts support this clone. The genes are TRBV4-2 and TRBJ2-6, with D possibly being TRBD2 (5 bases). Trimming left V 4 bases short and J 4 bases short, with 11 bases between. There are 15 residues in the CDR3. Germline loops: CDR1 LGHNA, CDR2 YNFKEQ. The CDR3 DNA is TGTGCCAGCAGCCCAACCTGGGAGGGGGCCAACGTCCTGACTTTC. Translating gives CASSPTWEGANVLTF.

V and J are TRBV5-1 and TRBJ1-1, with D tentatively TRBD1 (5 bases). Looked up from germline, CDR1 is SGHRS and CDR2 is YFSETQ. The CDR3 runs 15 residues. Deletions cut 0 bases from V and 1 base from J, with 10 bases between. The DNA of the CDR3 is TGCGCCAGCAGCTTGGTTGGGGGGGAGAACACTGAAGCTTTCTTT. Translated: CASSLVGGENTEAFF.

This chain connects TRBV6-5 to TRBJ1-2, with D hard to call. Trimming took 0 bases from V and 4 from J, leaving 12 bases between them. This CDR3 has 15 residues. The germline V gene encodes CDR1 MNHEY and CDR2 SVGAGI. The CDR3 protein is CASSYSSRSAYGYTF. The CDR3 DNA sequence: TGTGCCAGCAGTTACTCGTCCCGGTCCGCCTATGGCTACACCTTC.

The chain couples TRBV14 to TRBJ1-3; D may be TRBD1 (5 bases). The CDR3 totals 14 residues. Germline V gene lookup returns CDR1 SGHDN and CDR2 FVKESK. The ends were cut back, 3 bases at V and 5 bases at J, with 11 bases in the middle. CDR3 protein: CASSQWGLRNTIYF. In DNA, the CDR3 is TGTGCCAGCAGCCAGTGGGGACTTAGAAACACCATATATTTT.